The T cell receptor (beta chain) described here comes from a study of T cell changes during pregnancy in multiple sclerosis. Germline CDR1 reads SGHDT; CDR2 reads YYEEEE. Trimming left V 1 base short and J 8 bases short, with 9 bases between. The CDR3 sequence is 13 residues long. Some clones are missing from TCRdb's copy, which holds only in-frame ones; the method was immunoSEQ multiplex PCR. The top ten clones hold around 1.8% of a sample with more than 55,000 clones, 89% of them seen once. This sample comprised peripheral blood, obtained after pregnancy. This TCR came from a female donor with multiple sclerosis, enrolled in a pregnancy study. J is TRBJ1-4 and V is TRBV5-6; D possibly corresponds to TRBD1 (5 bases). CDR3 sequence reads: CASSLYQGEKLFF. Here the CDR3 DNA reads TGTGCCAGCAGCTTGTATCAGGGAGAAAAACTGTTTTTT.